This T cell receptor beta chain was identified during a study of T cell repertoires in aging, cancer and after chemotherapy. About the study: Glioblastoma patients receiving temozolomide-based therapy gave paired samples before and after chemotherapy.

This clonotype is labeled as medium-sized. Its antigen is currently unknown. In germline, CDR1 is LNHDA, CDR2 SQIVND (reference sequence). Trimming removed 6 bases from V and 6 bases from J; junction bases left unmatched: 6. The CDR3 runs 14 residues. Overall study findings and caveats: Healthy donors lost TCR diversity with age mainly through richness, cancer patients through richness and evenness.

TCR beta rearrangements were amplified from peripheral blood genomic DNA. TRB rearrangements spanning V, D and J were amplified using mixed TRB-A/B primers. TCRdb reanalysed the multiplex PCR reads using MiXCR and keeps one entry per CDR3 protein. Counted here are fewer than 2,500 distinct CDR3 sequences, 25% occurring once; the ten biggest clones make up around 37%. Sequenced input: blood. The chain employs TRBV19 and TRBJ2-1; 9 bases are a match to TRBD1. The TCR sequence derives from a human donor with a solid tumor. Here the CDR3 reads CASRPRDRVNEQFF. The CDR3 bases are TGTGCCAGTAGGCCTCGGGACAGGGTCAATGAGCAGTTCTTC. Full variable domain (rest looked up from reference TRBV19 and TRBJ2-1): DGGITQSPKYLFRKEGQNVTLSCEQNLNHDAMYWYRQDPGQGLRLIYYSQIVNDFQKGDIAEGYSVSREKKESFPLTVTSAQKNPTAFYLCASRPRDRVNEQFFGPGTRLTVL.